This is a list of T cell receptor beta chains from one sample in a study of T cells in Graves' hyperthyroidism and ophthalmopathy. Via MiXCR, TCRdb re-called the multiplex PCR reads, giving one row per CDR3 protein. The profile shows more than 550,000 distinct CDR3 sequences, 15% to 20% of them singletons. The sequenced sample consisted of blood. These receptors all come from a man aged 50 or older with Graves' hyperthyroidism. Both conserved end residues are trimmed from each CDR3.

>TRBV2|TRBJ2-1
AGTGPGALYNEQF
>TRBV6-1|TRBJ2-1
ASSPLAGEPSNEQF
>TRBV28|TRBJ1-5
ASSPEQSNSNQPQH
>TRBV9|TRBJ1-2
ASSVGGNGLYGYT
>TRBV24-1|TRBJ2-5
ATSDGSGMIQETQY
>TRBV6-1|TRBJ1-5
AIGGTSGQPQH
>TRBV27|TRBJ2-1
ASSLNLGTSSYNEQF
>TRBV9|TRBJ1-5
ASSVGQGDQPQH
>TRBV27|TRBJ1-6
ASTQGWGNSPLH
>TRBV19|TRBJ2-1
ASSRTNYNEQF
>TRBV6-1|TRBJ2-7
ASSEGDWAGTYEQY
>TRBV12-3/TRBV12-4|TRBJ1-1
ASNQDRGNTEAF
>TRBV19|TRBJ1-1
ASSIQGDFVGAF
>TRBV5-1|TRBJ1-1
ASTQQGGNTEAF
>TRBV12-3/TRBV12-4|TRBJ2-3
ASSFEGGTQY
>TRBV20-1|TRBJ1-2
SANDQGLYGYT
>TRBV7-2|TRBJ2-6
ASSLSSVSGANVLT
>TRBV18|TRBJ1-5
ASWRGMGGDQPQH
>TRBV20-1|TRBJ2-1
SARASGSYEQF
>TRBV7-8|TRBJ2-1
ASSLVWDYSYNEQF
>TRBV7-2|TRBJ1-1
ASSPTPGSSTEAF
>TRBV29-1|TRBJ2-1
SVAGLAGAYNEQF
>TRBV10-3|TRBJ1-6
ASSGTGDFSYNSPLH
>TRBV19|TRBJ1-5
ASSIEYRGYQPQH
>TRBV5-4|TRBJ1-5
VSSWTALGPQH
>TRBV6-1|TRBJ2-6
ASSPYSGANVLT
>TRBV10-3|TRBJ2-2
AIRSGDGNGELF
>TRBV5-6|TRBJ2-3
ASSLIAGAPSPQY
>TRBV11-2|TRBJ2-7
ASSPMAGTSGLSAYEQY
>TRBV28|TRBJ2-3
ASSLAREDTDTQY
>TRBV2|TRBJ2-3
ASIFDTQY
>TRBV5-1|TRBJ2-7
ASSLVVQVDEQY
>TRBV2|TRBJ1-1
ASSEEFGKKAF
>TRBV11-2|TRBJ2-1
ASSLSPGGGWDEQF
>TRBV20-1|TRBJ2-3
SAGLAAMLSYTDTQY
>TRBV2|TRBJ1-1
ASSEMGQGMTEAF
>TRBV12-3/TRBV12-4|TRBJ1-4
ASKVAGALSEKLF
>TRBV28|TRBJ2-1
ASSFSGDYNEQF
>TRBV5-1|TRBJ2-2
ASSLEAGLQTGELF
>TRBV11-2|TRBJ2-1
ASSITGDNEQF
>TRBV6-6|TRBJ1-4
ASSYTLKTGTDEKLF
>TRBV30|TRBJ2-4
AWSVAQGATQY
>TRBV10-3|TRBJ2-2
AISRQGGGELF
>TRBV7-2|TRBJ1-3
ASSPGGSSGNTIY
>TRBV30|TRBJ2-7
ALADWDEQY
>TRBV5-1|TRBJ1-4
ASSYKIEGQLNEKLF
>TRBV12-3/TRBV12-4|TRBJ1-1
ASRARTGGHTEAF
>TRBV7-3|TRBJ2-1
ASSRGLAGDEQF
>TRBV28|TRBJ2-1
ASSLPGTRTEQF
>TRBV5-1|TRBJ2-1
ASSLGGRASDNEQF
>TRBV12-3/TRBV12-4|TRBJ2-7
ASSSARNAYEQY
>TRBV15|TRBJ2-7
ATSREGISYEQY
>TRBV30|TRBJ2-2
AWSARDRVSGELF
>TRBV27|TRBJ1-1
AGSLTADTEAF
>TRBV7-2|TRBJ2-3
ASSLDPGVWTDTQY